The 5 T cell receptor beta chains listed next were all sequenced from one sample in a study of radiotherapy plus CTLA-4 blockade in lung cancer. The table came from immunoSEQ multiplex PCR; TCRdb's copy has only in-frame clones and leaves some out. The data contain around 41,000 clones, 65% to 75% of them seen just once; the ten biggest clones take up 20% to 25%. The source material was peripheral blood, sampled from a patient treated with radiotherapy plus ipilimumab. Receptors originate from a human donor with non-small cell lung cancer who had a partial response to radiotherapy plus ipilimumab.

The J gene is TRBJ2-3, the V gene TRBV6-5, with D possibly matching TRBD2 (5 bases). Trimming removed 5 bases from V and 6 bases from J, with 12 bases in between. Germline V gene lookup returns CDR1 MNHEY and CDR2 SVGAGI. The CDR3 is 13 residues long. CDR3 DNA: TGTGCCAGCAGTCTGCGGGTTGGGGATACGCAGTATTTT. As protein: CASSLRVGDTQYF.

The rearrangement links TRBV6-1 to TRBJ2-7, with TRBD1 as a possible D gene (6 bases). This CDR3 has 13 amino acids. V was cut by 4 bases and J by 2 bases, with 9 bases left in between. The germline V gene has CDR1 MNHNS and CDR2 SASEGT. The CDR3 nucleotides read TGTGCCAGCAGTGTAGACAGGACCTACGAGCAGTACTTC. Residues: CASSVDRTYEQYF.

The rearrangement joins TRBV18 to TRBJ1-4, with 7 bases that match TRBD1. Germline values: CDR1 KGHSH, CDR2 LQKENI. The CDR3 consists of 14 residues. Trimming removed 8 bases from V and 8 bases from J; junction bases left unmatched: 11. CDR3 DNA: TGTGCCAGCCCCCGCGACAGGGTAGAAGAAAAACTGTTTTTT. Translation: CASPRDRVEEKLFF.

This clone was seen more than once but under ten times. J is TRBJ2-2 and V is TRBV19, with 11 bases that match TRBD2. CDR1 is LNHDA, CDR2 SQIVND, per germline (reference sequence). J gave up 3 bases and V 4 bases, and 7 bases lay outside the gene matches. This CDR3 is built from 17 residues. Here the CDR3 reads CASSSTSGRTHTGELFF. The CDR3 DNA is TGTGCCAGTAGTAGTACTAGCGGGAGAACGCACACCGGGGAGCTGTTTTTT.

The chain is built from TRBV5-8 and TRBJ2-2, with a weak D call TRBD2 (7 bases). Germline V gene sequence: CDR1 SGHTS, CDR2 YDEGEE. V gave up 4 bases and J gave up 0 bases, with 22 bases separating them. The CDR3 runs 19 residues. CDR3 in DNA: TGTGCCAGCAGCCTGGAACGGGGGGCCAGCCACGCGAACACCGGGGAGCTGTTTTTT. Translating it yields CASSLERGASHANTGELFF.